Here is one T cell receptor beta chain with its context. Its specificity is unknown. Every participant had European ancestry. Controls scored 5 or less on a depressive symptom inventory and never had mood disorders. CD4+ T cells were isolated from thawed PBMCs by magnetic negative selection. Repertoires were generated with immunoSEQ multiplex PCR, while TCRdb's copy carries only in-frame clones and drops some. The sample carries about 20,000 clones, about 90% recorded once. The germline V gene has CDR1 WNHNN and CDR2 SYGVQD (reference sequence). The V end was cut by 10 bases, the J end by 4 bases, with 12 bases between. The CDR3 has 12 amino acids. The source of the sample is a study of untreated major depressive disorder. Findings of the study overall: Compared with controls, depressed patients showed more TRBV05-01 (Vbeta 5.1) usage in CD4+ T cells.

Specimen: CD4+ T cells from PBMCs. The TCR sequence derives from a woman younger than 45 in good health. V usage is TRBV10-1 and J usage is TRBJ2-3, with a tentative D call TRBD2 (6 bases). CDR3 protein: CATGTGADTQYF. The CDR3 nucleotides are TGCGCCACCGGGACTGGGGCAGATACGCAGTATTTT.